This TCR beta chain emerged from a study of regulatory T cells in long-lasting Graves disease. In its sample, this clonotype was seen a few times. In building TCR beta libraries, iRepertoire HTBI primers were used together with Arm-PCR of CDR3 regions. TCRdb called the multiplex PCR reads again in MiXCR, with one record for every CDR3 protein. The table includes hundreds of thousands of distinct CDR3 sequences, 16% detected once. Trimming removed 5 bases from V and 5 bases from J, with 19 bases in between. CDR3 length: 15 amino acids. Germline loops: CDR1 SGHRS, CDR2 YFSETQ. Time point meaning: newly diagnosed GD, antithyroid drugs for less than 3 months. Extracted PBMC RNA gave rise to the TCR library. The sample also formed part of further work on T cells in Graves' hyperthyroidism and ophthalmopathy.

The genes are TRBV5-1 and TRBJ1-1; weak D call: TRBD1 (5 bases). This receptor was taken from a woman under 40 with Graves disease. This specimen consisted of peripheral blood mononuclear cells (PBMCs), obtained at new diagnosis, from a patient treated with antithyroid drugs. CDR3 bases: TGCGCCAGCAGATCTACGGGACGAAGAACGACTGAAGCTTTCTTT. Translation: CASRSTGRRTTEAFF.